This T cell receptor beta chain was identified during a study of T cell responses to AZD1222 COVID-19 vaccine. Regarding this clone: Its antigen is as yet unknown.

TCRdb's table, derived via immunoSEQ multiplex PCR, lists solely in-frame clones and lacks some. The table shows some 200,000 clones, with about 92% occurring only once. Whole-study results and caveats: A mostly white British donor set with more females was recruited, and clonal diversity was possibly underestimated. Nearly half of spike-specific TCRs reportedly go after variant regions that carry no mutations.

The starting material was peripheral blood, obtained on day 0 of MenACWY control vaccination. The sequence was obtained from an adult in good health.

The CDR3: CASSPPTRNEQYF. In nucleotides, the CDR3 is TGTGCCAGCTCACCACCGACGAGAAACGAGCAGTACTTC. The V gene is TRBV18, the J gene TRBJ2-7; no firm D call. Germline-derived CDR1 and CDR2 are KGHSH and LQKENI. Between the trimmed V and J ends, which lost 0 bases and 5 bases, there was a span of 8 bases. This CDR3 has 13 amino acids.